The 15 T cell receptor beta chains given below trace back to one sample, sequenced in a study of blood T cell repertoires in COVID-19. TCRdb keeps only in-frame clones here, not all; method: immunoSEQ multiplex PCR. The table records 25,000 to 35,000 clones, roughly 88% of them present only once. Material: peripheral blood. These receptors all come from a man between 60 and 75 years old with COVID-19, enrolled during active disease.

CDR3 in DNA: TGCGCCAGCAGTATAAGCCCCTCTACCTACGAGCAGTACTTC. Protein sequence: CASSISPSTYEQYF. V and J are TRBV5-1 and TRBJ2-7; D call uncertain. Germline V CDR1 and CDR2: SGHRS, YFSETQ. The CDR3 is made up of 14 amino acids. Trimming left V 5 bases short and J 2 bases short, with 14 bases between.

The J gene is TRBJ2-5, the V gene TRBV9, with 8 nucleotides matching TRBD2. The CDR3 runs 14 residues. V shed 3 bases and J 2 bases; nucleotides not matched to a gene: 3. Germline-derived CDR1 and CDR2 are SGDLS and YYNGEE. The CDR3 DNA sequence: TGTGCCAGCAGCGGGGCGGGGGGTCAAGAGACCCAGTACTTC. Its translation: CASSGAGGQETQYF. Complete variable domain (other parts from reference TRBV9 and TRBJ2-5): DSGVTQTPKHLITATGQRVTLRCSPRSGDLSVYWYQQSLDQGLQFLIQYYNGEERAKGNILERFSAQQFPDLHSELNLSSLELGDSALYFCASSGAGGQETQYFGPGTRLLVL.

This clone occurred once. V and J are TRBV10-3 and TRBJ2-3; 8 positions match TRBD2. V was clipped by 0 bases and J by 5 bases; unmatched bases: 4. The CDR3 has 15 amino acids. Germline assignment: CDR1 ENHRY and CDR2 SYGVKD. CDR3 amino acids: CAISESLAGGDTQYF. The CDR3 region has the DNA TGTGCCATCAGTGAGTCATTGGCGGGGGGAGATACGCAGTATTTT.

The chain links TRBV28 to TRBJ1-2; 8 positions agree with TRBD1. V shed 6 bases, J shed 8 bases, and the junction held 5 bases outside the gene matches. CDR3 length: 12 residues. The V gene's germline CDR1 is MDHEN and CDR2 SYDVKM. CDR3 residues: CASRQGTGGYTF. The DNA of the CDR3 is TGTGCCAGCAGACAGGGGACAGGCGGCTACACCTTC.

CDR3: CASSLGRGRFSGELFF. The CDR3 DNA reads as TGTGCCAGCAGCTTAGGCAGGGGAAGGTTCTCCGGGGAGCTGTTTTTT. The chain combines TRBV13 with TRBJ2-2, with a possible D match to TRBD1 (6 bases). Trimming took 0 bases from V and 6 from J, leaving 14 bases between them. Germline V gives CDR1 PRHDT, CDR2 FYEKMQ (reference sequence). The CDR3 is made up of 16 amino acids.

The CDR3 nucleotides read TGTGCCAGCTCACCAGAGTCCCGTCGGGAGACCCAGTACTTC. Translating it yields CASSPESRRETQYF. The rearrangement uses TRBV18 and TRBJ2-5; no firm D call. The length of the CDR3 is 14 residues. The V end was cut by 2 bases, the J end by 5 bases, with 12 bases between. CDR1 KGHSH and CDR2 LQKENI come from the germline V gene.

The V and J genes are TRBV2 and TRBJ1-5; D gene unclear. The CDR3 length is 13 residues. Germline assignment: CDR1 SNHLY and CDR2 FYNNEI. V gave up 3 bases and J gave up 3 bases, with 6 bases separating them. The CDR3 here is CASSDSYNQPQHF. The DNA for the CDR3 is TGTGCCAGCAGTGATTCGTACAATCAGCCCCAGCATTTT.

The chain recombines TRBV19 with TRBJ1-1, with D possibly being TRBD1 (6 bases). This CDR3 is built from 15 residues. Per the germline V gene, CDR1 is LNHDA and CDR2 is SQIVND (reference sequence). Between the trimmed V and J ends, which lost 5 bases and 1 base, there was a span of 14 bases. The CDR3 is CASSSTGNTNTEAFF. The CDR3 DNA sequence: TGTGCCAGTAGTTCGACAGGTAATACGAACACTGAAGCTTTCTTT.

The table lists this clone with a few counts. The V and J genes are TRBV10-3 and TRBJ2-3, with 8 bases lining up with TRBD1. This CDR3 has 13 amino acids. Germline values: CDR1 ENHRY, CDR2 SYGVKD. With V trimmed by 10 bases and J by 4 bases, 7 bases remained unmatched. The CDR3 coding sequence is TGTGCCAGCAAACAGGGGGTGTCAGATACGCAGTATTTT. Translating gives CASKQGVSDTQYF.

The J gene is TRBJ2-4, the V gene TRBV18; TRBD2 matches 12 bases. CDR3 length equals 16 residues. Germline loops: CDR1 KGHSH, CDR2 LQKENI. V trimming: 0 bases; J trimming: 8 bases; junction bases outside the gene matches: 5. The CDR3 region has the DNA TGTGCCAGCTCACCACCGAAACTAGCGGGAGGATACATTCAGTACTTC. Its protein is CASSPPKLAGGYIQYF.

The chain carries TRBV5-6 and TRBJ1-3, with TRBD1 identical over 9 bases. V was clipped by 4 bases and J by 0 bases; unmatched bases: 2. CDR1 SGHDT and CDR2 YYEEEE come from the germline V gene. The CDR3 is made up of 15 amino acids. The CDR3: CASSPDRGSGNTIYF. CDR3 sequence (DNA): TGTGCCAGCAGCCCGGACAGGGGCTCTGGAAACACCATATATTTT. Supplemented by reference TRBV5-6 and TRBJ1-3, the full variable domain reads DAGVTQSPTHLIKTRGQQVTLRCSPKSGHDTVSWYQQALGQGPQFIFQYYEEEERQRGNFPDRFSGHQFPNYSSELNVNALLLGDSALYLCASSPDRGSGNTIYFGEGSWLTVV.

This chain connects TRBV10-3 to TRBJ2-7; 9 positions match TRBD1. This CDR3 spans 14 amino acids. Germline-derived CDR1 and CDR2 are ENHRY and SYGVKD. Trimming cost V 5 bases and J 4 bases; bases outside gene matches: 6. The CDR3 here is CAISSGTGNYEQYF. The CDR3 DNA reads TGTGCCATCAGTTCCGGGACAGGGAATTACGAGCAGTACTTC.

The chain has TRBV4-1 and TRBJ2-5, with a possible D match to TRBD1 (6 bases). V was shortened by 5 bases and J by 5 bases, with 18 bases between the two germline ends. CDR3 length: 15 amino acids. Germline CDR1 MGHRA, CDR2 YSYEKL. The CDR3 bases are TGCGCCAGCAGCTTACTCTCCGGACAGCGGGAGACCCAGTACTTC. The encoded protein is CASSLLSGQRETQYF.

This clone was observed once. This chain connects TRBV24-1 to TRBJ2-1; 7 nucleotides line up with TRBD1. The J segment lost 6 bases and the V segment lost 7 bases, leaving 14 bases of the junction unmatched. CDR3 length: 16 residues. Germline loops: CDR1 KGHDR, CDR2 SFDVKD. The CDR3 spells CATSLATGEAPNEQFF. Written as DNA, the CDR3 is TGTGCCACCAGCCTCGCCACAGGGGAAGCCCCCAATGAGCAGTTCTTC.

This chain uses TRBV5-5 with TRBJ2-1, with 11 bases fitting TRBD2. This CDR3 has 15 amino acids. Per the germline V gene, CDR1 is SGHKS and CDR2 is YYEKEE (reference sequence). V was pared by 4 bases and J by 9 bases, with 9 bases of the junction left unmatched. This CDR3 is CASSPHATSGIEQFF. In nucleotides, the CDR3 is TGTGCCAGCAGCCCCCATGCGACTAGCGGGATTGAGCAGTTCTTC.